These 9 T cell receptor beta chains came from one sample sequenced in a study of shared T cell receptors in the human thymus. Clones were read by immunoSEQ multiplex PCR, and TCRdb kept only the in-frame ones, dropping some. The sample carries under 850,000 clones, 85% to 90% recorded once. The sample was also linked to a second study, of human thymus T cells.

Specimen: thymocytes. The receptor set was obtained from a boy under two years old with a congenital heart defect.

The V call is TRBV4-1, the J call TRBJ2-1; TRBD1 matches at 9 bases. With V trimmed by 1 base and J by 1 base, 2 bases remained unmatched. The length of the CDR3 is 16 residues. Germline V gene sequence: CDR1 MGHRA, CDR2 YSYEKL. The CDR3 DNA reads as TGCGCCAGCAGCCAAGGGGGACAGGGTTCCTACAATGAGCAGTTCTTC. This gives the protein CASSQGGQGSYNEQFF.

This sequence joins TRBV6-4 and TRBJ2-7, with D tentatively TRBD2 (6 bases). This CDR3 is built from 16 residues. In germline, CDR1 is MRHNA, CDR2 SNTAGT. The ends were cut back, 3 bases at V and 2 bases at J, with 17 bases in the middle. The CDR3 coding sequence is TGTGCCAGCAGTGAACAAGGAGGGAGAGCCCCCTACGAGCAGTACTTC. It encodes CASSEQGGRAPYEQYF.

The chain employs TRBV19 and TRBJ1-4; 8 bases match TRBD1. The CDR3 totals 17 residues. Germline V CDR1 and CDR2: LNHDA, SQIVND (reference sequence). V shed 7 bases, J shed 7 bases, and the junction held 17 bases outside the gene matches. Here the CDR3 reads CASTLHPTGDRGEKLFF. CDR3 in DNA: TGTGCCAGTACCTTACATCCTACCGGAGACAGGGGTGAAAAACTGTTTTTT.

The chain is built from TRBV7-9 and TRBJ1-1; D may be TRBD1 (5 bases). The CDR3 totals 14 residues. V dropped 5 bases and J dropped 0 bases, with 10 bases sitting between them. Germline V gives CDR1 SEHNR, CDR2 FQNEAQ (reference sequence). CDR3 protein: CASSPQGVNTEAFF. The DNA of the CDR3 is TGTGCCAGCAGCCCCCAGGGCGTGAACACTGAAGCTTTCTTT.

For the CDR3, the DNA is TGTGCCAGTAGTATAGTCCCGACAGGGTACGACTATGGCTACACCTTC. Protein product: CASSIVPTGYDYGYTF. The J gene is TRBJ1-2, the V gene TRBV19; TRBD1 matches at 7 bases. Germline trimming cut 1 base from V and 3 bases from J; bases unmatched to any gene: 8. Germline CDR1 is LNHDA and CDR2 is SQIVND (reference sequence). CDR3 size: 16 residues.

This clone was picked up one time. The chain carries TRBV7-2 and TRBJ2-7; TRBD2 aligns across 12 bases. This CDR3 comprises 17 residues. The germline V gene encodes CDR1 SGHTA and CDR2 FQGNSA. V shed 3 bases and J 6 bases; nucleotides not matched to a gene: 12. Written as DNA, the CDR3 is TGTGCCAGCAGCTTGACTGGGACTAGCGGGCGACGAGGCGAGCAGTACTTC. It specifies CASSLTGTSGRRGEQYF.

On this clone: Germline is not matched at one junction end, which may reflect a read error. V usage is TRBV11-2 and J usage is TRBJ2-7; perhaps TRBD1 as D (6 bases). Per the germline V gene, CDR1 is SGHAT and CDR2 is FQNNGV. The CDR3 sequence is 12 residues long. CDR3 protein: CASSPPRGRRHF. In nucleotides, the CDR3 is TGTGCCAGCAGCCCCCCCAGGGGTAGACGGCACTTC. Variable domain in full (rest from reference TRBV11-2 and TRBJ2-7): EAGVAQSPRYKIIEKRQSVAFWCNPISGHATLYWYQQILGQGPKLLIQFQNNGVVDDSQLPKDRFSAERLKGVDSTLKIQPAKLEDSAVYLCASSPPRGRRHFGPGTRLTVT.

This chain uses TRBV4-2 with TRBJ2-2; D perhaps matches TRBD1 (5 bases). V gave up 3 bases and J gave up 1 base, with 18 bases separating them. Germline CDR1 is LGHNA and CDR2 is YNFKEQ. CDR3 length: 18 residues. The CDR3 here is CASSHPRERMRNTGELFF. The CDR3 DNA follows: TGTGCCAGCAGCCACCCCAGGGAAAGGATGCGGAACACCGGGGAGCTGTTTTTT.

The chain is built from TRBV19 and TRBJ2-3, with D perhaps TRBD2 (6 bases). V dropped 6 bases and J dropped 4 bases, with 14 bases sitting between them. The CDR3 extends over 14 amino acids. Germline assignment: CDR1 LNHDA and CDR2 SQIVND (reference sequence). This chain's CDR3 is CASRSREWPDTQYF. DNA for the CDR3: TGTGCCAGTAGGAGTCGGGAGTGGCCAGATACGCAGTATTTT.